The 10 T cell receptor beta chains below all came from one sample that was sequenced in a study of T cell changes during pregnancy in multiple sclerosis. The method was immunoSEQ multiplex PCR; TCRdb's version includes in-frame clones alone and lacks a portion of them. The table records around 96,000 clones, roughly 93% of them present only once. The material sequenced was peripheral blood, taken in the third trimester of pregnancy. These receptors all stem from a female donor with multiple sclerosis, enrolled in a pregnancy study.

The chain links TRBV28 to TRBJ1-1; 7 bases fit TRBD1. Per germline, CDR1 MDHEN and CDR2 SYDVKM. There are 11 residues in the CDR3. Trimming took 10 bases from V and 11 from J; bases not matched to a gene: 10. CDR3 nucleotides: TGTGCCACCTTGATAGGGACAGACGCTTTCTTT. It yields the protein CATLIGTDAFF.

The chain joins TRBV6-1 to TRBJ2-3; tentative D call: TRBD2 (6 bases). Trimming pared 3 bases from V and 3 bases from J, leaving 13 bases between. CDR3 length equals 15 residues. CDR1 MNHNS and CDR2 SASEGT come from the germline V gene. The CDR3 coding sequence is TGTGCCAGCAGTGATATCCTAGCGACAACAGATACGCAGTATTTT. Translating it yields CASSDILATTDTQYF.

This chain joins TRBV14 and TRBJ2-3, with D unclear. V was clipped by 0 bases and J by 0 bases, with 16 bases between them. The CDR3 is made up of 18 amino acids. CDR1 and CDR2 (germline): SGHDN, FVKESK. CDR3 region: CASSQDRFAPPSTDTQYF. CDR3 coding DNA: TGTGCCAGCAGCCAAGATAGATTCGCCCCGCCTAGCACAGATACGCAGTATTTT.

The rearrangement joins TRBV6-5 to TRBJ2-1; 14 nucleotides line up with TRBD2. J gave up 7 bases and V 6 bases, and 5 bases lay outside the gene matches. The CDR3 is made up of 15 amino acids. CDR1 is MNHEY and CDR2 is SVGAGI in the germline V gene. The CDR3 here is CASRSGTSGRNEQFF. The DNA of the CDR3 is TGTGCCAGCAGATCCGGGACTAGCGGGAGAAATGAGCAGTTCTTC.

The chain uses TRBV5-6 and TRBJ1-1; a weak D match, TRBD1 (5 bases). The length of the CDR3 is 18 residues. Germline values: CDR1 SGHDT, CDR2 YYEEEE. V was shortened by 3 bases and J by 2 bases, with 23 bases between the two germline ends. The CDR3 sequence: CASSSDGRGPYLNTEAFF. In nucleotides, the CDR3 is TGTGCCAGCAGCTCTGACGGGAGGGGACCCTACCTAAACACTGAAGCTTTCTTT. Combining the CDR3 with reference TRBV5-6 and TRBJ1-1 gives the whole variable domain DAGVTQSPTHLIKTRGQQVTLRCSPKSGHDTVSWYQQALGQGPQFIFQYYEEEERQRGNFPDRFSGHQFPNYSSELNVNALLLGDSALYLCASSSDGRGPYLNTEAFFGQGTRLTVV.

This chain uses TRBV6-5 with TRBJ2-5, with 9 nucleotides matching TRBD1. The CDR3 consists of 14 residues. Germline assignment: CDR1 MNHEY and CDR2 SVGAGI. The V and J ends lost 5 bases and 3 bases, in that order; junction bases with no gene match: 4. Here the CDR3 DNA reads TGTGCCAGCAGTAACAGGGGGCCAAAAGAGACCCAGTACTTC. Amino acid sequence: CASSNRGPKETQYF.

Here the CDR3 DNA reads TGTGCCTCCAATTACGCGGGAGGGCCCAATGAGCAGTTCTTC. It specifies CASNYAGGPNEQFF. V is TRBV6-6 and J is TRBJ2-1; TRBD2 aligns across 9 bases. The V gene's germline CDR1 is MNHNY and CDR2 SVGAGI (reference sequence). The CDR3 length is 14 residues. J was trimmed by 6 bases and V by 11 bases; bases with no gene match: 11.

This clone was detected once. This chain links TRBV19 with TRBJ2-1, with 9 positions matching TRBD2. The CDR3 runs 16 residues. Trimming took 7 bases from V and 0 from J; bases not matched to a gene: 7. Germline V gene lookup returns CDR1 LNHDA and CDR2 SQIVND (reference sequence). CDR3 DNA: TGTGCCAGTAATGATAAGACTAGCGGCTCCTACAATGAGCAGTTCTTC. Translated: CASNDKTSGSYNEQFF.

The chain combines TRBV15 with TRBJ2-1; 12 bases agree with TRBD2. The germline V gene has CDR1 LNHNV and CDR2 YYDKDF (reference sequence). V lost 0 bases and J lost 11; bases outside the gene matches: 5. The CDR3 has 15 amino acids. CDR3 sequence reads: CATSRDNTSGRKQFF. DNA for the CDR3: TGTGCCACCAGCAGAGATAATACTAGCGGGAGGAAGCAGTTCTTC.

This clone was observed once. This chain joins TRBV18 and TRBJ1-3; D possibly corresponds to TRBD1 (5 bases). The germline gives CDR1 KGHSH, CDR2 LQKENI. This CDR3 region has 14 residues. V shed 6 bases and J shed 3 bases, with 12 bases lying between them. Here the CDR3 reads CASSREAGGNTIYF. The CDR3 DNA follows: TGTGCCAGCTCCAGGGAAGCTGGTGGAAACACCATATATTTT.